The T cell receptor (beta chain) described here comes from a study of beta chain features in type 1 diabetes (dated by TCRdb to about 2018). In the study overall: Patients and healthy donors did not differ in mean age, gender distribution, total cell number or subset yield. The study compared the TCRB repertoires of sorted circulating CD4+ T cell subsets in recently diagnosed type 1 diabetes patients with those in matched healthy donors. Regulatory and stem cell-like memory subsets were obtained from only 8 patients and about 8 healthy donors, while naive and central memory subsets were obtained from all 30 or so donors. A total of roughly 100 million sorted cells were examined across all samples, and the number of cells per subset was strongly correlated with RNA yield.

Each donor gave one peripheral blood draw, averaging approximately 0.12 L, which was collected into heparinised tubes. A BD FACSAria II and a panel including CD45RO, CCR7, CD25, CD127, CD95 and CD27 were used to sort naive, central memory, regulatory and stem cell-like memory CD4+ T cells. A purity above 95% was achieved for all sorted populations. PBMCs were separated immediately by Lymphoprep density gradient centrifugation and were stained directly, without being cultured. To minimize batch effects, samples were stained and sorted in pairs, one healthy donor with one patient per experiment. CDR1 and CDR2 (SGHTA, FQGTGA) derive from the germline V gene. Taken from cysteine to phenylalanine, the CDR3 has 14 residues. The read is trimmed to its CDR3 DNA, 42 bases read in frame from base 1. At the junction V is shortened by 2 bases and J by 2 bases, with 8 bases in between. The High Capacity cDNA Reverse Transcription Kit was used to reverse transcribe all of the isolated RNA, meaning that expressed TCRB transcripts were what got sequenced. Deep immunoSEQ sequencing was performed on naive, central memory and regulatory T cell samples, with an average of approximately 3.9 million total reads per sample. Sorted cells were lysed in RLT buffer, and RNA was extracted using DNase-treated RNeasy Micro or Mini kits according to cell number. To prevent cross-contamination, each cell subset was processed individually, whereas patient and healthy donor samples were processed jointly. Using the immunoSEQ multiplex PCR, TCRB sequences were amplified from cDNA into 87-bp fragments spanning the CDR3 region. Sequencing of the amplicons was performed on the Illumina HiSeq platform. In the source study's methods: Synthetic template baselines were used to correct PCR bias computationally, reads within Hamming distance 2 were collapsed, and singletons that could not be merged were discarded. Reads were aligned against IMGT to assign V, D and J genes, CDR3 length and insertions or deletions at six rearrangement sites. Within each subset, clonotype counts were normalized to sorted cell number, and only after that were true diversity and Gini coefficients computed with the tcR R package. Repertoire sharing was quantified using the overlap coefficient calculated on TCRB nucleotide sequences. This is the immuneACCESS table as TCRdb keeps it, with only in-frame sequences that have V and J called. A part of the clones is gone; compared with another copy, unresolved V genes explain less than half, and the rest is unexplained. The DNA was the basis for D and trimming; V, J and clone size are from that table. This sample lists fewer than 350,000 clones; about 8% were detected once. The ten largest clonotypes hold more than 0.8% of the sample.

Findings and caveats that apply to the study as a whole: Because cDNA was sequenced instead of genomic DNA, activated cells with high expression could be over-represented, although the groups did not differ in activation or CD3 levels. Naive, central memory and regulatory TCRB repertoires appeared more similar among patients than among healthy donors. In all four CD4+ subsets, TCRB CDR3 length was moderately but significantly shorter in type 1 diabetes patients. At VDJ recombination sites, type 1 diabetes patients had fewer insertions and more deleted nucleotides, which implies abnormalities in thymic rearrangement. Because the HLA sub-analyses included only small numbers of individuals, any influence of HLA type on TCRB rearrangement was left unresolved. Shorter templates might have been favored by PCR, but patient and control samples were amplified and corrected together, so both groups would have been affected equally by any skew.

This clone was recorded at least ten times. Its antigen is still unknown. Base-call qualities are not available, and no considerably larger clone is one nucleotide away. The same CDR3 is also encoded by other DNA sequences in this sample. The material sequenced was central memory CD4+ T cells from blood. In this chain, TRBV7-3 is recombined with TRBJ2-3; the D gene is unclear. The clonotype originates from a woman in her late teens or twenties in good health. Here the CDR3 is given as CASSLDGNTDTQYF. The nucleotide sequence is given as TGTGCCAGCAGCTTAGATGGTAACACAGATACGCAGTATTTT. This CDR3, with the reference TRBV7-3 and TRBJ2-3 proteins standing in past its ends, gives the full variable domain GAGVSQTPSNKVTEKGKYVELRCDPISGHTALYWYRQSLGQGPEFLIYFQGTGAADDSGLPNDRFFAVRPEGSVSTLKIQRTERGDSAVYLCASSLDGNTDTQYFGPGTRLTVL.